The 10 T cell receptor beta chains below were found in one sample sequenced in a study of shared clonotypes between healthy human individuals. Libraries were prepared by immunoSEQ multiplex PCR; TCRdb keeps only in-frame clonotypes and omits some of them. The repertoire consists of fewer than 150,000 clones, with about 62% occurring once and the leading ten covering 20% to 25%. The sequencing input was memory CD8+ T cells sorted from blood. Subset given: CD45RO+ cells pooled with CCR7-negative TemRA cells. Source of these receptors: a woman in her twenties or thirties in good health.

The rearrangement links TRBV28 to TRBJ2-7, with D perhaps being TRBD1 or TRBD2 (5 bases each). The CDR3 runs to 15 residues. Trimming cost V 5 bases and J 3 bases, with 17 bases left between them. Per the germline V gene, CDR1 is MDHEN and CDR2 is SYDVKM. CDR3 coding DNA: TGTGCCAGCAGTCCCGTCGTGGGGGTAAACTACGAGCAGTACTTC. The encoded protein is CASSPVVGVNYEQYF.

The chain couples TRBV15 to TRBJ2-7, with D possibly TRBD1 on 6 matching bases. CDR1 is LNHNV, CDR2 YYDKDF, per germline (reference sequence). V lost 3 bases and J lost 1, with 7 bases in between. This CDR3 is 13 amino acids long. CDR3 residues: CATSSGQSYEQYF. The CDR3 DNA follows: TGTGCCACCAGCAGCGGACAGTCCTACGAGCAGTACTTC.

The chain links TRBV5-1 to TRBJ2-7, with 7 bases that match TRBD1. Trimming at V came to 5 bases and at J to 3 bases, leaving 8 bases not matched to a gene. The germline CDR1 and CDR2 sequences are SGHRS and YFSETQ. This CDR3 is 14 amino acids long. CDR3 residues: CASRLTWDSYEQYF. As DNA, the CDR3 is TGCGCCAGCAGACTAACATGGGACAGCTACGAGCAGTACTTC.

This clone was observed a handful of times. This chain uses TRBV28 with TRBJ2-2; 7 bases are shared with TRBD2. Per the germline V gene, CDR1 is MDHEN and CDR2 is SYDVKM. V lost 3 bases to trimming and J lost 3 bases; unmatched junction nucleotides: 7. The CDR3 length is 16 residues. CDR3 DNA sequence: TGTGCCAGCAGTTTGACCGGGACTACCGACACCGGGGAGCTGTTTTTT. This sequence encodes CASSLTGTTDTGELFF.

The CDR3 sequence is CASSLALGAETQYF. CDR3 DNA sequence: TGTGCCAGCAGCTTAGCTCTAGGGGCAGAGACCCAGTACTTC. V gene TRBV7-9 combines with J gene TRBJ2-5; D might be TRBD1 (5 bases). This CDR3 spans 14 amino acids. Germline-derived CDR1 and CDR2 are SEHNR and FQNEAQ (reference sequence). V lost 0 bases to trimming and J lost 4 bases, with 9 bases between them.

This clone was found once. The chain has TRBV7-2 and TRBJ2-7, with 8 nucleotides matching TRBD2. Germline assignment: CDR1 SGHTA and CDR2 FQGNSA. The CDR3 totals 14 residues. V shed 2 bases, J shed 3 bases, and the junction held 3 bases outside the gene matches. CDR3 bases: TGTGCCAGCAGCTTAAGAAGCGGGAGCTACGAGCAGTACTTC. Amino acids: CASSLRSGSYEQYF.

In this sample, this clone turned up a few times. V and J are TRBV2 and TRBJ2-7, with a tentative D call TRBD1 (5 bases). The V gene lost 6 bases and the J gene lost 2 bases, with 11 bases spanning the gap. The CDR3 has 13 amino acids. Germline CDR1 is SNHLY and CDR2 is FYNNEI. The CDR3 region is CASRKGPTYEQYF. The CDR3 coding sequence is TGTGCCAGCAGGAAGGGGCCAACCTACGAGCAGTACTTC.

J is TRBJ2-7 and V is TRBV29-1, with 10 bases identical to TRBD2. The junction had 7 bases not matched to a gene; V was cut back by 0 bases and J by 5 bases. The germline V gene encodes CDR1 SQVTM and CDR2 ANQGSEA. CDR3 length: 15 residues. CDR3 nucleotides: TGCAGCGTTGAAGATCTTACTAGCGGGATGAACGAGCAGTACTTC. Amino acid sequence: CSVEDLTSGMNEQYF.

This clone occurred many times. The CDR3 nucleotides read TGTGCCAGCAAGTTGACAGGGACCTACAATGAGCAGTTCTTC. This gives the protein CASKLTGTYNEQFF. This chain connects TRBV6-1 to TRBJ2-1; 7 positions match TRBD1. Germline V lookup: CDR1 MNHNS, CDR2 SASEGT. The CDR3 length is 14 residues. Trimming at V came to 7 bases and at J to 2 bases, leaving 5 bases not matched to a gene.

The chain combines TRBV10-1 with TRBJ2-1; 8 bases are a match to TRBD1. The CDR3 has 14 amino acids. CDR1 WNHNN and CDR2 SYGVQD come from the germline V gene (reference sequence). With 5 bases clipped from V and 6 bases from J, the junction kept 6 bases outside the gene matches. CDR3 sequence reads: CASSPGTGLNEQFF. The CDR3 nucleotides are TGCGCCAGCAGTCCCGGGACAGGTCTCAATGAGCAGTTCTTC.